Below, 21 T cell receptor beta chains from the same sample are listed, as sequenced in a study of cytomegalovirus exposure and HLA in healthy donors. PCR used 60 Vbeta primers and 13 Jbeta primers. The assay was immunoSEQ multiplex PCR, and TCRdb's table has in-frame clones only and misses some. The data show around 130,000 clones, with roughly 80% seen just once and approximately 2.1% held by the top ten. Specimen: PBMCs. These receptors all stem from a woman aged 40 to 55 in good health and CMV-seropositive.

The V and J genes are TRBV5-4 and TRBJ2-7, with 9 bases aligning to TRBD2. The CDR3 spans 15 residues. The V gene's germline CDR1 is SGHNT and CDR2 YYREEE (reference sequence). J was trimmed by 0 bases and V by 3 bases; bases with no gene match: 4. CDR3 nucleotide sequence: TGTGCCAGCAGCTCTAGCGGGACTAGCTCCTACGAGCAGTACTTC. Translation gives CASSSSGTSSYEQYF.

Note on this clone: Additional DNA sequences in this sample encode the identical CDR3. The rearrangement joins TRBV9 to TRBJ2-7, with 7 bases identical to TRBD2. With V trimmed by 2 bases and J by 1 base, 3 bases remained unmatched. Germline V gene lookup returns CDR1 SGDLS and CDR2 YYNGEE. CDR3 size: 14 residues. Here the CDR3 reads CASSVGEGSYEQYF. The CDR3 DNA follows: TGTGCCAGCAGCGTGGGGGAGGGGTCCTACGAGCAGTACTTC.

The chain uses TRBV19 and TRBJ2-2; D is perhaps TRBD2 (7 bases). This CDR3 region has 16 residues. Trimming removed 5 bases from V and 6 bases from J, with 19 bases in between. The germline V gene has CDR1 LNHDA and CDR2 SQIVND (reference sequence). DNA of the CDR3: TGTGCCAGTAGTCCCATCGGAAGGGGGGGTTCCGGGGAGCTGTTTTTT. Translating it yields CASSPIGRGGSGELFF.

The rearrangement uses TRBV5-1 and TRBJ2-2, with D perhaps TRBD2 (6 bases). The length of the CDR3 is 15 residues. V was clipped by 7 bases and J by 2 bases, with 15 bases between them. Germline CDR1 and CDR2: SGHRS and YFSETQ. CDR3 DNA: TGCGCCAGCGGGGACGGGACTCCTAACACCGGGGAGCTGTTTTTT. This encodes CASGDGTPNTGELFF.

The rearrangement uses TRBV11-3 and TRBJ2-1, with D possibly matching TRBD1 (6 bases). The length of the CDR3 is 12 residues. Germline CDR1 and CDR2: SGHNT and YENEEA. Trimming cost V 4 bases and J 8 bases, with 9 bases left between them. The CDR3: CASSSNRDEQFF. In DNA, the CDR3 is TGTGCCAGCAGCTCAAACAGGGATGAGCAGTTCTTC.

The chain couples TRBV5-6 to TRBJ1-6; D remains ambiguous. Germline-derived CDR1 and CDR2 are SGHDT and YYEEEE. V lost 1 base, J lost 9 bases, and 11 bases lay in between. The CDR3 covers 14 residues. This chain's CDR3 is CASSLIGVGSPLHF. CDR3 DNA sequence: TGTGCCAGCAGCTTGATCGGGGTAGGTTCACCCCTCCACTTT.

The chain joins TRBV7-2 to TRBJ2-2; the D gene is possibly TRBD1 (6 bases). Germline assignment: CDR1 SGHTA and CDR2 FQGNSA. With 3 bases removed from V and 8 bases from J, the gap between germline ends came to 10 bases. The CDR3 length is 13 residues. The CDR3, as DNA: TGTGCCAGCAGCTTTGGTCAGGGGGGGGAGCTGTTTTTT. It specifies CASSFGQGGELFF.

The rearrangement joins TRBV6-4 to TRBJ1-2; possible D gene TRBD1, 5 bases. The CDR3 length is 13 residues. V gave up 5 bases and J gave up 5 bases, with 12 bases separating them. Looked up from germline, CDR1 is MRHNA and CDR2 is SNTAGT. As DNA, the CDR3 is TGTGCCAGCAGTCGGGACTTAGGATATGGCTACACCTTC. This translates into CASSRDLGYGYTF.

The chain uses TRBV4-1 and TRBJ2-1; tentative D call: TRBD2 (6 bases). The V end lost 0 bases, the J end lost 6 bases, and 9 bases lay between the germline ends. The germline CDR1 and CDR2 sequences are MGHRA and YSYEKL. The CDR3 length is 14 residues. This chain's CDR3 is CASSQEGLSNEQFF. CDR3 nucleotides: TGCGCCAGCAGCCAAGAGGGACTTAGCAATGAGCAGTTCTTC.

J is TRBJ1-2 and V is TRBV5-1, with TRBD1 identical over 8 bases. Germline loops: CDR1 SGHRS, CDR2 YFSETQ. This CDR3 comprises 15 residues. V lost 0 bases and J lost 7; bases outside the gene matches: 8. CDR3 sequence reads: CASSLVADRESGYTF. The CDR3 nucleotides are TGCGCCAGCAGCTTGGTTGCGGACAGGGAAAGTGGCTACACCTTC.

The chain employs TRBV18 and TRBJ2-7; D is unclear. Between the trimmed V and J ends, which lost 8 bases and 5 bases, there was a span of 13 bases. The CDR3 contains 12 residues. Germline V CDR1 and CDR2: KGHSH, LQKENI. This CDR3 reads CASEDGSNEQYF. The CDR3, as DNA: TGTGCCAGCGAGGATGGGTCCAACGAGCAGTACTTC.

This chain joins TRBV7-9 and TRBJ1-2; D uncertain. The CDR3 is made up of 12 amino acids. The germline CDR1 and CDR2 sequences are SEHNR and FQNEAQ (reference sequence). Between the trimmed V and J ends, which lost 3 bases and 8 bases, there was a span of 10 bases. This CDR3 reads CASSFNFLGYTF. In DNA, the CDR3 is TGTGCCAGCAGCTTCAATTTTCTAGGCTACACCTTC.

The chain is built from TRBV29-1 and TRBJ1-4; possible D gene TRBD1, 5 bases. This CDR3 spans 12 amino acids. Germline CDR1 reads SQVTM; CDR2 reads ANQGSEA. The germline V and J ends were trimmed by 5 bases and 4 bases, with 8 bases remaining between them. CDR3 bases: TGCAGCGTTCAGGGCAGTAATGAAAAACTGTTTTTT. Encoded protein: CSVQGSNEKLFF.

To note about this clone: Other DNA sequences of this sample code for an identical CDR3. The chain couples TRBV18 to TRBJ1-4, with TRBD1 identical over 9 bases. This CDR3 region has 14 residues. Trimming took 2 bases from V and 5 from J; bases not matched to a gene: 0. Germline V gives CDR1 KGHSH, CDR2 LQKENI. The CDR3 DNA is TGTGCCAGCTCACCAGGACAGGGGAATGAAAAACTGTTTTTT. Translating it yields CASSPGQGNEKLFF.

The chain carries TRBV4-2 and TRBJ1-2; the D is unclear. The germline gives CDR1 LGHNA, CDR2 YNFKEQ. CDR3 length equals 15 residues. The ends were cut back, 0 bases at V and 4 bases at J, with 12 bases in the middle. The CDR3, as DNA: TGTGCCAGCAGCCAAGATGGGCAGTCCGTCTATGGCTACACCTTC. This codes for CASSQDGQSVYGYTF.

This chain links TRBV29-1 with TRBJ2-2; possibly TRBD1 for D (5 bases). CDR3 size: 15 residues. Trimming cost V 6 bases and J 2 bases, with 16 bases left between them. The germline V gene has CDR1 SQVTM and CDR2 ANQGSEA. In DNA, the CDR3 is TGCAGCGTCCTAAGAGACAGTTTCAACACCGGGGAGCTGTTTTTT. Its protein is CSVLRDSFNTGELFF.

J is TRBJ1-3 and V is TRBV4-1, with TRBD1 identical over 9 bases. CDR1 and CDR2 from the germline V gene are MGHRA and YSYEKL. V dropped 1 base and J dropped 10; count of bases not matched to a gene: 8. The CDR3 is 15 amino acids. CDR3 sequence reads: CASSQVQGQGVTIYF. DNA for the CDR3: TGCGCCAGCAGCCAAGTGCAGGGACAGGGAGTAACCATATATTTT.

This clone was counted a single time. The CDR3 DNA sequence: TGTGCCACCCAGCGGGGGGATCAAGAGACCCAGTACTTC. Its translation: CATQRGDQETQYF. The gene calls are TRBV15 and TRBJ2-5; 9 nucleotides align to TRBD2. The V gene's germline CDR1 is LNHNV and CDR2 YYDKDF (reference sequence). This CDR3 comprises 13 residues. Trimming took 8 bases from V and 2 from J; bases not matched to a gene: 3.

The chain carries TRBV7-2 and TRBJ1-6; 9 bases line up with TRBD1. This CDR3 has 15 residues. Looked up from germline, CDR1 is SGHTA and CDR2 is FQGNSA. The junction had 8 bases not matched to a gene; V was cut back by 5 bases and J by 9 bases. The CDR3 sequence: CASSQRQGVSSPLHF. The CDR3 nucleotides read TGTGCCAGCAGCCAGAGACAGGGGGTTTCTTCACCCCTCCACTTT.

In this sample, this clone turned up a few times. The chain links TRBV5-4 to TRBJ2-1, with TRBD2 as a possible D gene (5 bases). V dropped 0 bases and J dropped 10 bases, with 11 bases sitting between them. Per germline, CDR1 SGHNT and CDR2 YYREEE (reference sequence). The CDR3 has 13 residues. CDR3 nucleotide sequence: TGTGCCAGCAGCTTGGGAGGGTCAGGCGAGCAGTTCTTC. Its translation is CASSLGGSGEQFF.

This sequence joins TRBV6-1 and TRBJ1-2; 12 nucleotides line up with TRBD1. With V trimmed by 5 bases and J by 4 bases, 5 bases remained unmatched. From germline, CDR1 is MNHNS and CDR2 SASEGT. The CDR3 totals 15 residues. The CDR3 loop is CASSSRDRGLYGYTF. CDR3 DNA: TGTGCCAGCAGTTCCCGGGACAGGGGGCTCTATGGCTACACCTTC.